This T cell receptor (beta chain) is drawn from a study of cytomegalovirus exposure and HLA in healthy donors. Study context: Inside one of the first data releases sat about 85 million unique TCRs taken from HLA-typed donors.

The primer mix had 60 Vbeta and 13 Jbeta primers. Repertoires were generated with immunoSEQ multiplex PCR, while TCRdb's copy carries only in-frame clones and drops some. Of around 120,000 clones listed, 8% to 10% are singletons. V lost 3 bases and J lost 8, with 13 bases in between. The CDR3 contains 14 residues. Germline lookup yields CDR1 SNHLY and CDR2 FYNNEI. This clone was found a few times. Every donor was a healthy person donating bone marrow. The V and J genes are TRBV2 and TRBJ2-2; no reliable D call. Material: PBMCs. The sequence derives from a man aged 25-45 years in good health and CMV-seronegative. The CDR3 here is CASSDRLSKGELFF. DNA of the CDR3: TGTGCCAGCAGTGACCGGTTATCGAAGGGGGAGCTGTTTTTT. Using reference TRBV2 and TRBJ2-2 for the parts outside the CDR3, the full variable domain is EPEVTQTPSHQVTQMGQEVILRCVPISNHLYFYWYRQILGQKVEFLVSFYNNEISEKSEIFDDQFSVERPDGSNFTLKIRSTKLEDSAMYFCASSDRLSKGELFFGEGSRLTVL.